This T cell receptor (beta chain) derives from a study of neurological immune-mediated disorders. The CDR3 runs 16 residues. V was pared by 3 bases and J by 0 bases, with 12 bases between. The cDNA was generated by 5'RACE with 10-nucleotide random UMIs. MiXCR was run by TCRdb on the 5' RACE reads, yielding one entry per CDR3 protein. The sample lists over 50,000 distinct CDR3 sequences, around 5.1% occurring once. Study-wide points: Expanded clones shared no CDR3 amino acid sequences across subjects, suggesting private repertoires in all groups. One related-CDR3 cluster, which may be a signature, held the repertoires of 18 of 34 multiple sclerosis patients after phylogenetic grouping.

This clonotype was seen ten or more times. As yet, its antigen is unknown. Sequenced material: PBMCs. The source is a human donor with multiple sclerosis. The donor label of this sample is uncertain. The chain has TRBV12-3 or TRBV12-4 and TRBJ1-3, with D unresolved. The CDR3 DNA is TGTGCCAGCAGTTTCGGCAGGAGAGTCTCTGGAAACACCATATATTTT. Its translation: CASSFGRRVSGNTIYF.